Following are 14 T cell receptor beta chains from one sample sequenced in a study of T cell responses to AZD1222 COVID-19 vaccine. Using immunoSEQ multiplex PCR, the repertoire was profiled, and TCRdb retains in-frame clones only, with some absent. The repertoire holds 45,000 to 60,000 clones, with roughly 85% as singletons. This specimen was peripheral blood, taken on day 0 of AZD1222 vaccination. The source of these receptors is an adult in good health.

The chain recombines TRBV27 with TRBJ2-3; D unclear. The CDR3 contains 13 residues. V was trimmed by 3 bases and J by 3 bases, leaving 7 bases between them. The germline CDR1 and CDR2 sequences are MNHEY and SMNVEV (reference sequence). The CDR3 sequence: CASSFPGTDTQYF. The CDR3 DNA reads as TGTGCCAGCAGTTTCCCGGGTACAGATACGCAGTATTTT.

This chain joins TRBV7-9 and TRBJ1-2; TRBD1 matches 10 bases. CDR1 is SEHNR, CDR2 FQNEAQ, per germline (reference sequence). The CDR3 runs 14 residues. V shed 5 bases and J 7 bases; nucleotides not matched to a gene: 7. CDR3 residues: CASSRGTGDRGYTF. The CDR3 DNA is TGTGCCAGCAGCCGTGGGACAGGGGACCGTGGCTACACCTTC.

The J gene is TRBJ1-5, the V gene TRBV5-6, with 8 bases lining up with TRBD1. CDR3 size: 14 residues. Losses at the gene ends were 4 bases for V and 2 bases for J; bases not matched to a gene: 2. CDR1 is SGHDT, CDR2 YYEEEE, per germline. The CDR3 loop is CASSQGQGNQPQHF. The CDR3 bases are TGTGCCAGCAGCCAGGGACAGGGCAATCAGCCCCAGCATTTT.

This sequence joins TRBV5-6 and TRBJ1-1, with D uncertain. The CDR3 has 11 residues. Trimming left V 3 bases short and J 8 bases short, with 8 bases between. Germline assignment: CDR1 SGHDT and CDR2 YYEEEE. CDR3 coding DNA: TGTGCCAGCAGCTACAGCGACGAAGCTTTCTTT. This encodes CASSYSDEAFF.

This clone came up once. This chain connects TRBV19 to TRBJ2-7, with 7 bases matching TRBD1. Per germline, CDR1 LNHDA and CDR2 SQIVND (reference sequence). CDR3 size: 16 residues. After removal of 3 bases from V and 2 bases from J, the junction contained 10 bases not matched to a gene. The CDR3 DNA reads TGTGCCAGTAGTATCGAAGGGACAGCGTTCCCCTACGAGCAGTACTTC. It encodes CASSIEGTAFPYEQYF.

This clone appeared a few times. This chain connects TRBV2 to TRBJ2-7; no reliable D call. Per germline, CDR1 SNHLY and CDR2 FYNNEI. The CDR3 has 13 residues. V was shortened by 8 bases and J by 0 bases, with 11 bases between the two germline ends. Here the CDR3 reads CASGPVISYEQYF. The CDR3 coding sequence is TGTGCCAGCGGGCCGGTTATCTCCTACGAGCAGTACTTC.

V gene TRBV6-2 or TRBV6-3 combines with J gene TRBJ1-1; TRBD1 agrees at 9 bases. Germline CDR1 MNHEY, CDR2 SVGEGT. J lost 1 base, V lost 4 bases, and 7 bases had no gene match. The CDR3 sequence is 16 residues long. The CDR3 bases are TGTGCCAGCAGTTTGAGGACAGGGGCGGCGAACACTGAAGCTTTCTTT. It specifies CASSLRTGAANTEAFF.

The chain recombines TRBV6-6 with TRBJ1-4, with 9 nucleotides matching TRBD1. Germline V gene data show CDR1 as MNHNY and CDR2 as SVGAGI (reference sequence). This CDR3 is 18 amino acids long. With V trimmed by 6 bases and J by 0 bases, 11 bases remained unmatched. CDR3 nucleotide sequence: TGTGCCAGCAGCCGACCGGGACAGGGCGGTTCAACTAATGAAAAACTGTTTTTT. It encodes CASSRPGQGGSTNEKLFF.

This clone was picked up one time. V and J are TRBV9 and TRBJ1-2; a possible D gene is TRBD1 (5 bases). V was pared by 0 bases and J by 9 bases, with 15 bases between. Per the germline V gene, CDR1 is SGDLS and CDR2 is YYNGEE. CDR3 length equals 14 residues. The CDR3, as DNA: TGTGCCAGCAGCGTAGTCGGGGCCGCCAAGAGCTACACCTTC. It specifies CASSVVGAAKSYTF.

This clone was observed a handful of times. The chain employs TRBV18 and TRBJ2-1, with D hard to call. V was cut by 1 base and J by 7 bases, with 14 bases left in between. The CDR3 covers 15 residues. Germline CDR1 and CDR2: KGHSH and LQKENI. The CDR3 here is CASSPLRSGPNEQFF. The CDR3 DNA reads as TGTGCCAGCTCACCACTGAGGTCAGGTCCTAATGAGCAGTTCTTC.

The J gene is TRBJ2-7, the V gene TRBV4-1; D gene uncertain. The germline V gene has CDR1 MGHRA and CDR2 YSYEKL. Trimming stripped 0 bases from V and 3 bases from J, with 12 bases between. The CDR3 has 15 amino acids. As DNA, the CDR3 is TGCGCCAGCAGCCAAGACGACTTTTTGAACTACGAGCAGTACTTC. Amino acid sequence: CASSQDDFLNYEQYF.

V is TRBV6-5 and J is TRBJ1-2; the D gene is possibly TRBD1 (5 bases). Deletions cut 2 bases from V and 5 bases from J, with 12 bases between. The CDR3 spans 14 residues. Germline assignment: CDR1 MNHEY and CDR2 SVGAGI. Here the CDR3 DNA reads TGTGCCAGCAGTTACGACAGAACTGCGTATGGCTACACCTTC. Translating it yields CASSYDRTAYGYTF.

The chain carries TRBV7-2 and TRBJ2-7; 7 bases are a match to TRBD1. This CDR3 is 14 amino acids long. V shed 5 bases and J 3 bases; nucleotides not matched to a gene: 7. Germline values: CDR1 SGHTA, CDR2 FQGNSA. CDR3: CASSPQGPYYEQYF. The CDR3 DNA sequence: TGTGCCAGCAGCCCACAGGGGCCGTACTACGAGCAGTACTTC.

This rearrangement joins TRBV19 to TRBJ1-1, with a possible D match to TRBD1 (5 bases). V shed 6 bases and J shed 5 bases, with 16 bases lying between them. CDR1 and CDR2 (germline): LNHDA, SQIVND (reference sequence). The CDR3 totals 14 residues. The CDR3 region has the DNA TGTGCCAGTAGCCCCAGTGGGGGTAGGACTGAAGCTTTCTTT. Its protein product is CASSPSGGRTEAFF.